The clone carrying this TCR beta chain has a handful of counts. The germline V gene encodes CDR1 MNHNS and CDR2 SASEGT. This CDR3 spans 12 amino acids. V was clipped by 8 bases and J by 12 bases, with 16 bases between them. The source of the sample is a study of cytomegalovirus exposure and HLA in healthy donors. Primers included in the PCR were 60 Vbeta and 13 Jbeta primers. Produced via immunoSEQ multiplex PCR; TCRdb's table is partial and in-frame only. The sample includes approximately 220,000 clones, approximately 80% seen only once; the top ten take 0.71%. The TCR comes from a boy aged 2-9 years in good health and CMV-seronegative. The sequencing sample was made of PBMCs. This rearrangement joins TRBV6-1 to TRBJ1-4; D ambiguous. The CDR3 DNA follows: TGTGCCAGCTGGGGAGCGGGAGAGGAACTGTTTTTT. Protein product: CASWGAGEELFF.